The rows below give T cell receptor beta chains drawn from one sample of a study of blood T cell repertoires in COVID-19. Generated by immunoSEQ multiplex PCR, the TCRdb table keeps only in-frame clones and is missing some. The repertoire has a few hundred thousand clones, over 75% of them found once; the top ten carry 18%. The sample taken for sequencing was peripheral blood. These TCRs come from a man aged 50 or older with COVID-19, enrolled during active disease. CDR3s include the opening cysteine and the closing phenylalanine or tryptophan. The D gene is left open where the match is weak. Clone size appears in some rows only: once, few, many, or a class for an expanded clone.

j_call	d_call	clone_size	v_call	cdr3_nt	cdr3_aa
TRBJ2-7	.	.	TRBV15	TGTGCCACCAGCGGCCAAGACGAGGGGGCCTACGAGCAGTACTTC	CATSGQDEGAYEQYF
TRBJ2-5	TRBD1	.	TRBV7-2	TGTGCCAGCAGCTTAGATGTTCCAGGGGGCTCAGCAGAGACCCAGTACTTC	CASSLDVPGGSAETQYF
TRBJ2-5	TRBD2	.	TRBV27	TGTGCCAGCAGTCTCCGGGTGACTCTAGCGGGAGTCGGGGAGACCCAGTACTTC	CASSLRVTLAGVGETQYF
TRBJ2-7	.	.	TRBV10-3	TGTGCCATCAGTGACTTGGGCCAGGGAAGGAACGAGCAGTACTTC	CAISDLGQGRNEQYF
TRBJ1-2	.	.	TRBV27	.	CASSFFGQDYGYTF
TRBJ2-3	.	once	TRBV15	TGTGCCACCAGCAGAGGAGCCAGGGCACTCACGAGGGATACGCAGTATTTT	CATSRGARALTRDTQYF
TRBJ2-1	.	.	TRBV11-2	TGTGCCAGCAGCTTTTCCCAGGGGGGCGGTGGTGAGCAGTTCTTC	CASSFSQGGGGEQFF
TRBJ2-2	.	.	TRBV9	TGTGCCAGCAGCGTAGATCCAGGGTACACCGGGGAGCTGTTTTTT	CASSVDPGYTGELFF
TRBJ2-1	.	once	TRBV28	TGTGCCAGCGCTCTCCCCCTCGAGGGTTACAATGAGCAGTTCTTC	CASALPLEGYNEQFF
TRBJ2-5	.	.	TRBV7-2	TGTGCCAGCAGCGCCCAGGAGACCCAGTACTTC	CASSAQETQYF
TRBJ2-7	TRBD2	.	TRBV5-1	TGCGCCAGCAGCTATAGACTAGCGGGAGAACGGACCGACGAGCAGTACTTC	CASSYRLAGERTDEQYF
TRBJ2-5	TRBD1	few	TRBV5-1	TGCGCCAGCAGCTCAAACACAGGGGTTCGAGAGACCCAGTACTTC	CASSSNTGVRETQYF
TRBJ1-4	TRBD1	.	TRBV27	TGTGCCAGCAGTTCCGTACGAAACAGGGGTAATGAAAAACTGTTTTTT	CASSSVRNRGNEKLFF
TRBJ1-2	.	.	TRBV29-1	TGCAGCGTTGAAGAGTTGGTGGGGGCCCCGGGCTATGGCTACACCTTC	CSVEELVGAPGYGYTF
TRBJ2-7	TRBD2	.	TRBV13	TGTGCCAGCAGCTTGGGCCCACTAGCGGGGGCGGAAACGGGGAAGTACGAGCAGTACTTC	CASSLGPLAGAETGKYEQYF
TRBJ1-1	.	few	TRBV6-5	TGTGCCAGCAGTTATCACACCTTGAACACTGAAGCTTTCTTT	CASSYHTLNTEAFF
TRBJ1-1	.	.	TRBV4-3	TGCGCCAGCAGCCAAGATCTACAGAGGAACACTGAAGCTTTCTTT	CASSQDLQRNTEAFF
TRBJ1-2	.	.	TRBV19	TGTGCCAGTAGTCCACACAGAGGCGGACAGCTTGATGGCTACACCTTC	CASSPHRGGQLDGYTF
TRBJ1-1	TRBD1	.	TRBV7-3	TGTGCCAGCAGCCCCCAACCGGGACAGGAAGCTTTCTTT	CASSPQPGQEAFF
TRBJ2-1	.	once	TRBV11-3	TGTGCCAGCAGCTCCCAGGCCAATGAGCAGTTCTTC	CASSSQANEQFF
TRBJ1-1	TRBD1	.	TRBV14	TGTGCCAGCAGCAGCGTAGGGGGCAAGGGCACTGAAGCTTTCTTT	CASSSVGGKGTEAFF
TRBJ2-1	TRBD1	.	TRBV24-1	TGTGCCACCAGTGATCCTGGGACAGGGATACATGAGCAGTTCTTC	CATSDPGTGIHEQFF
TRBJ2-5	.	.	TRBV6-4	TGTGCCAGCAGTGTATCGGGGAAAGAGACCCAGTACTTC	CASSVSGKETQYF
TRBJ2-3	.	.	TRBV6-5	TGTGCCAGCAGTTACTCCAGGACTAGCACAGATACGCAGTATTTT	CASSYSRTSTDTQYF
TRBJ1-3	TRBD1	.	TRBV5-1	TGCGCCAGCAGCTTGGGTACGGACAGGGGTCCTTCGCTCTCGGGAAACACCATATATTTT	CASSLGTDRGPSLSGNTIYF
TRBJ2-6	.	.	TRBV2	TGTGCCAGCACCGGCAGGGAAACTGGGGCCAACGTCCTGACTTTC	CASTGRETGANVLTF
TRBJ1-1	TRBD1	.	TRBV9	TGTGCCAGCAGCGCGCACCTCAGAATACAGGGGTCCGGAACTGAAGCTTTCTTT	CASSAHLRIQGSGTEAFF
TRBJ1-1	.	.	TRBV19	TGTGCCAGTCTACCTCAGGGGTCGTCAAGTGTGGCTTTCTTT	CASLPQGSSSVAFF
TRBJ2-2	.	.	TRBV30	TGTGCCTGGAGTATAAATAGAGCGAACACCGGGGAGCTGTTTTTT	CAWSINRANTGELFF
TRBJ2-5	.	.	TRBV28	TGTGCCAGCAGTTTGCTCGACAGCAACAAACAAGAGACCCAGTACTTC	CASSLLDSNKQETQYF
TRBJ2-2	TRBD2	.	TRBV10-2	TGCGCCAGCAGTGCCACTAGCGGCGCGAACACCGGGGAGCTGTTTTTT	CASSATSGANTGELFF
TRBJ2-2	TRBD2	once	TRBV6-5	TGTGCCAGCAGATCTAGCGGTGGAACCGGGGAGCTGTTTTTT	CASRSSGGTGELFF
TRBJ2-3	.	.	TRBV12-3/TRBV12-4	TGTGCCAGCAGTTTTAAGCCGGATACGCAGTATTTT	CASSFKPDTQYF
TRBJ2-3	.	.	TRBV7-3	TGTGCCAGCAGTTTAGGGACTCCTCCAGATACGCAGTATTTT	CASSLGTPPDTQYF
TRBJ1-3	.	few	TRBV3-1/TRBV3-2	TGTGCCAGCAGCCAAGATCTTGGCGGGGGGCTACAAGGAAACACCATATATTTT	CASSQDLGGGLQGNTIYF